A single T cell receptor (beta chain) is shown here with its context. Its matching antigen is unknown. This was the immunoSEQ v3 assay. TCRdb keeps only in-frame clones here, not all; method: immunoSEQ multiplex PCR. The data hold roughly 60,000 clones, with around 86% observed a single time. This record comes from a study of TIL therapy for anti-PD-1-resistant metastatic lung cancer. Study-wide points: This highly selected cohort may not generalize to typical lung cancer patients.

Time point indicated: pre-treatment sample, taken before nivolumab and TIL therapy. Patients were adults with stage 4 NSCLC. J lost 9 bases, V lost 4 bases, and 6 bases had no gene match. CDR3 length: 13 amino acids. Sequences were derived from blood, sampled at baseline. The source is a person aged 25 to 80 with non-small cell lung cancer. V is TRBV5-7 and J is TRBJ2-1; the match to TRBD2 covers 8 bases. TRBV5-7 is identified as an open reading frame with a role that is uncertain. In nucleotides, the CDR3 is TGTGCCAGCAGCCAAGCGGGAGATTGTGAGCAGTTCTTC. Translation gives CASSQAGDCEQFF.